The 17 T cell receptor beta chains presented below share a single source sample, sequenced in a study of blood T cell repertoires in COVID-19. The method was immunoSEQ multiplex PCR; TCRdb's version includes in-frame clones alone and lacks a portion of them. The table records 150,000 to 200,000 clones, over 70% of them present only once. Sequencing was done on a sample of PBMCs or T cells enriched from blood (not recorded which). The receptors derive from a woman between 55 and 75 years old who had recovered from COVID-19.

This clone was counted a few times. The CDR3 region has the DNA TGTGCCAGCAGAAGAACAGTCTCTGGAAACACCATATATTTT. This gives the protein CASRRTVSGNTIYF. V and J are TRBV3-1 (or the pseudogene TRBV3-2) and TRBJ1-3; D unresolved. CDR1 is LGHDT and CDR2 is YNNKEL in the germline V gene (reference sequence). This CDR3 is 14 amino acids long. V gave up 6 bases and J gave up 0 bases, with 9 bases separating them.

This clone was seen a few times. The CDR3 DNA reads as TGCGCCAGCAGCCTTGGACAGGGGATCTCCTACGAGCAGTACTTC. It is translated as CASSLGQGISYEQYF. The gene calls are TRBV4-1 and TRBJ2-7; 9 nucleotides agree with TRBD1. Germline assignment: CDR1 MGHRA and CDR2 YSYEKL. Losses at the gene ends were 4 bases for V and 0 bases for J; bases not matched to a gene: 4. The CDR3 is 15 residues long.

This clone occurred once. The rearrangement joins TRBV7-8 to TRBJ2-3; 10 bases match TRBD2. Unmatched junction bases numbered 12, after V lost 5 bases and J lost 4 bases. This CDR3 comprises 17 residues. CDR1 SGHVS and CDR2 FQNEAQ come from the germline V gene. CDR3 nucleotide sequence: TGTGCCAGCAGCCGAGCCCCTGCTAGCGGGGGTTCAGATACGCAGTATTTT. This gives the protein CASSRAPASGGSDTQYF.

The chain joins TRBV6-5 to TRBJ1-2, with 7 bases aligning to TRBD1. CDR3 length: 14 residues. From germline, CDR1 is MNHEY and CDR2 SVGAGI. Trimming took 8 bases from V and 4 from J; bases not matched to a gene: 10. The CDR3 region has the DNA TGTGCCAGCGGCGTGACAGGGACCCTCTATGGCTACACCTTC. Residues: CASGVTGTLYGYTF.

The chain couples TRBV4-1 to TRBJ1-5; 9 bases line up with TRBD1. The CDR3 covers 17 residues. Germline assignment: CDR1 MGHRA and CDR2 YSYEKL. Unmatched junction bases numbered 13, after V lost 4 bases and J lost 6 bases. The CDR3 here is CASSLHPGQGVFQPQHF. In DNA, the CDR3 is TGCGCCAGCAGCCTCCATCCGGGACAGGGCGTTTTTCAGCCCCAGCATTTT.

The genes are TRBV6-4 and TRBJ1-1, with D possibly being TRBD1 (6 bases). The V end was cut by 7 bases, the J end by 3 bases, with 12 bases between. From germline, CDR1 is MRHNA and CDR2 SNTAGT. The CDR3 is 13 amino acids. The CDR3 region has the DNA TGTGCCAGCATCCCGAACAGGGACACTGAAGCTTTCTTT. Amino acids: CASIPNRDTEAFF.

The V call is TRBV30, the J call TRBJ1-1; 7 bases agree with TRBD1. After removal of 1 base from V and 4 bases from J, the junction contained 3 bases not matched to a gene. This CDR3 has 13 amino acids. Germline CDR1 is GTSNPN and CDR2 is SVGIG (reference sequence). This CDR3 is CAWSDYRGTEAFF. The CDR3 region has the DNA TGTGCCTGGAGTGACTACAGGGGCACTGAAGCTTTCTTT.

This chain joins TRBV5-4 and TRBJ2-5; 7 bases align to TRBD2. Germline assignment: CDR1 SGHNT and CDR2 YYREEE (reference sequence). V lost 0 bases and J lost 7; bases outside the gene matches: 12. The CDR3 totals 16 residues. CDR3 nucleotide sequence: TGTGCCAGCAGCTTGGGGCTAGCGGTCGGGGCCCCGACCCAGTACTTC. It encodes CASSLGLAVGAPTQYF.

The chain recombines TRBV7-3 with TRBJ2-1; possibly TRBD1 for D (5 bases). This CDR3 is built from 15 residues. V gave up 5 bases and J gave up 5 bases, with 16 bases separating them. Per the germline V gene, CDR1 is SGHTA and CDR2 is FQGTGA. CDR3 nucleotide sequence: TGTGCCAGCAGCCCGAACTACGACAGAAACAATGAGCAGTTCTTC. Encoded protein: CASSPNYDRNNEQFF.

This chain links TRBV5-1 with TRBJ2-3, with unresolved D. This CDR3 contains 14 residues. Trimming left V 5 bases short and J 0 bases short, with 10 bases between. Per germline, CDR1 SGHRS and CDR2 YFSETQ. The CDR3 bases are TGCGCCAGCAGACCTTGGAGTAGCACAGATACGCAGTATTTT. This gives the protein CASRPWSSTDTQYF.

The chain has TRBV5-4 and TRBJ2-1; 10 positions agree with TRBD1. V lost 4 bases to trimming and J lost 2 bases; unmatched junction nucleotides: 3. CDR3 size: 15 residues. Germline V gene data show CDR1 as SGHNT and CDR2 as YYREEE (reference sequence). The CDR3 sequence is CASSRQGAPYNEQFF. CDR3 DNA: TGTGCCAGCAGCAGACAGGGGGCCCCCTACAATGAGCAGTTCTTC.

The chain is built from TRBV14 and TRBJ2-5, with 9 nucleotides matching TRBD2. J gave up 4 bases and V 1 base, and 4 bases lay outside the gene matches. The CDR3 is 15 amino acids. Germline CDR1 is SGHDN and CDR2 is FVKESK. CDR3 protein: CASSQGTSVRETQYF. The CDR3 bases are TGTGCCAGCAGCCAAGGGACTAGCGTGCGAGAGACCCAGTACTTC.

The gene calls are TRBV7-8 and TRBJ2-1, with D perhaps TRBD2 (5 bases). Per the germline V gene, CDR1 is SGHVS and CDR2 is FQNEAQ. The V and J ends lost 5 bases and 5 bases respectively, with 13 bases between them. The CDR3 contains 14 residues. As DNA, the CDR3 is TGTGCCAGCAGCCGAGGGCTAGTAAACAATGAGCAGTTCTTC. This encodes CASSRGLVNNEQFF.

The rearrangement joins TRBV28 to TRBJ1-1; D is ambiguous. From germline, CDR1 is MDHEN and CDR2 SYDVKM. The CDR3 has 15 amino acids. V was pared by 3 bases and J by 5 bases, with 16 bases between. This chain's CDR3 is CASSFEVGVGTEAFF. CDR3 coding DNA: TGTGCCAGCAGTTTTGAGGTCGGGGTAGGGACTGAAGCTTTCTTT.

The chain carries TRBV7-9 and TRBJ1-4; D gene ambiguous. Germline V gene sequence: CDR1 SEHNR, CDR2 FQNEAQ (reference sequence). The CDR3 spans 12 residues. The germline V and J ends were trimmed by 4 bases and 11 bases, with 11 bases remaining between them. The CDR3 region has the DNA TGTGCCAGCAGCTCTTTGGAGCCCAAACTGTTTTTT. Its protein product is CASSSLEPKLFF. Full variable domain (outside the CDR3, taken from reference TRBV7-9 and TRBJ1-4): DTGVSQNPRHKITKRGQNVTFRCDPISEHNRLYWYRQTLGQGPEFLTYFQNEAQLEKSRLLSDRFSAERPKGSFSTLEIQRTEQGDSAMYLCASSSLEPKLFFGSGTQLSVL.

V is TRBV27 and J is TRBJ2-4, with TRBD2 identical over 10 bases. Germline values: CDR1 MNHEY, CDR2 SMNVEV (reference sequence). The CDR3 spans 15 residues. The V segment lost 4 bases and the J segment 4 bases; nucleotides outside the gene matches: 4. In nucleotides, the CDR3 is TGTGCCAGCAGTTGGAGCGGGGGGGCTAAAAACATTCAGTACTTC. This gives the protein CASSWSGGAKNIQYF.

This chain joins TRBV30 and TRBJ1-5, with a weak D call TRBD1 (6 bases). With 4 bases removed from V and 7 bases from J, the gap between germline ends came to 14 bases. Germline values: CDR1 GTSNPN, CDR2 SVGIG (reference sequence). This CDR3 contains 13 residues. CDR3 in amino acids: CAWNTGGGQPQHF. CDR3 sequence (DNA): TGTGCCTGGAATACGGGGGGCGGGCAGCCCCAGCATTTT.